A selection of T cell receptor beta chains follows, all from one sample in a study of T cells after yellow fever vaccination. One entry per CDR3 protein results from TCRdb running MiXCR on the 5' RACE reads. Of some 350,000 distinct CDR3 sequences in the sample, more than 9% are singletons; the top ten hold roughly 18%. The sample in question was PBMCs, obtained on the day of the first yellow fever vaccination. Receptor source: a young man who received the YFV17D yellow fever vaccine. Both conserved end residues are part of each CDR3. D genes are given only for firm matches. Some rows have no size entry. The others give once, few or many, or a class for an expanded clone.

clone_size d_call j_call v_call cdr3_nt cdr3_aa
medium-sized TRBD2 TRBJ2-1 TRBV14 TGTGCCAGCAGCACGACTAGCGGGGGTAGTGGGAACAATGAGCAGTTCTTC CASSTTSGGSGNNEQFF
few . TRBJ1-4 TRBV20-1 TGCAGTGCCTGGGTAGATGCAACTAATGAAAAACTGTTTTTT CSAWVDATNEKLFF
many . TRBJ1-2 TRBV12-3/TRBV12-4 TGTGCCAGCAGTCCGGGGACCCACTATGGCTACACCTTC CASSPGTHYGYTF
. . TRBJ1-5 TRBV7-2 TGTGCCAGCAGCTTAGGGGGGATGGGGCAGCCCCAGCATTTT CASSLGGMGQPQHF
few TRBD2 TRBJ2-1 TRBV27 TGTGCCAGCAGTTTCGGGTCTAGCGGGGACAATGAGCAGTTCTTC CASSFGSSGDNEQFF
few . TRBJ1-5 TRBV2 TGTGCCAGCTCGAAAGAATATAGCAATCAGCCCCAGCATTTT CASSKEYSNQPQHF
. . TRBJ2-5 TRBV4-2 TGTGCCAGCAGCCAAGCCCCTAGACAAGAGACCCAGTACTTC CASSQAPRQETQYF
few TRBD2 TRBJ2-7 TRBV20-1 TGCAGTGCGGAAGCGGGGTTCTACTCCTACGAGCAGTACTTC CSAEAGFYSYEQYF
. . TRBJ2-3 TRBV7-2 TGTGCCAGCAGTAGGGACTTCACAGATACGCAGTATTTT CASSRDFTDTQYF
. TRBD2 TRBJ2-3 TRBV20-1 TGCAGTGCTAGACCCCAAGGACGGGGGGGCCCGGATACGCAGTATTTT CSARPQGRGGPDTQYF
many . TRBJ1-1 TRBV5-6 TGTGCCAGCAGCTTAGGATTTGAAGCTTTCTTT CASSLGFEAFF
many . TRBJ2-5 TRBV12-3/TRBV12-4 TGTGCCAGCAGTTGGGGGGAGACCCAGTACTTC CASSWGETQYF
. . TRBJ2-5 TRBV24-1 TGTGCCACCAGTGTTGCGGGCGGGGAGACCCAGTACTTC CATSVAGGETQYF
few . TRBJ1-5 TRBV20-1 TGCAGTGCTAGAGATTGGGGTATTAGCAATCAGCCCCAGCATTTT CSARDWGISNQPQHF
. . TRBJ2-1 TRBV2 TGTGCCAGCAGTACTAGCTCCAATGAGCAGTTCTTC CASSTSSNEQFF
. . TRBJ2-1 TRBV30 TGTGTCACGCAGGGCAGCTCCTACAATGAGCAGTTCTTC CVTQGSSYNEQFF
few TRBD1 TRBJ2-1 TRBV7-3 TGTGCCAGCACGAAAAGGGGCGGGACAGGGGGCTGGAATGAGCAGTTCTTC CASTKRGGTGGWNEQFF
many TRBD2 TRBJ2-1 TRBV14 TGTGCCAGCAGCCCTACCCAGCGGGGGAGGAGGGATGAGCAGTTCTTC CASSPTQRGRRDEQFF
few . TRBJ1-1 TRBV20-1 TGCAGTGCCACCAATCCCTCGCAGACTGAAGCTTTCTTT CSATNPSQTEAFF
. . TRBJ2-1 TRBV7-8 TGTGCCAGCACCCCCCGGGGCGTCGAGTTGGAGGTAAATGAGCAGTTCTTC CASTPRGVELEVNEQFF
few TRBD1 TRBJ2-2 TRBV6-2/TRBV6-3 TGTGCCAGCAGTTTCTTTCCGGGACAGCCAAACACCGGGGAGCTGTTTTTT CASSFFPGQPNTGELFF
. . TRBJ2-1 TRBV6-2/TRBV6-3 TGTGCCAGCAGTTATTATCAGGTTTCCTACAATGAGCAGTTCTTC CASSYYQVSYNEQFF
few . TRBJ2-3 TRBV9 TGTGCCAGCAGCGTAGGTCTGATCCCAGATACGCAGTATTTT CASSVGLIPDTQYF
. . TRBJ1-3 TRBV7-6 TGTGCCAGCAGCTTAGGCCTGGGGGACTCTGGAAACACCATATATTTT CASSLGLGDSGNTIYF
. . TRBJ2-2 TRBV25-1 TGTGCCAGCAGTGACCGGGACGGTGACGCCGGGGAGCTGTTTTTT CASSDRDGDAGELFF
. TRBD2 TRBJ2-3 TRBV7-2 TGTGCCAGCAGGTCGGGGGGACTAGCGGGCACAGATACGCAGTATTTT CASRSGGLAGTDTQYF
few TRBD1 TRBJ2-7 TRBV11-2 TGTGCCAGCAGCCTAGGCAGGGGACAGGGAACCTACGAGCAGTACTTC CASSLGRGQGTYEQYF
. . TRBJ1-4 TRBV5-1 TGCGCCAGCAGCCCTCGCGCAGGGAAAGAAAAACTGTTTTTT CASSPRAGKEKLFF
many . TRBJ2-5 TRBV20-1 TGCAGTGCTAGAGGATTGGAGGGACAGCAAGAGACCCAGTACTTC CSARGLEGQQETQYF